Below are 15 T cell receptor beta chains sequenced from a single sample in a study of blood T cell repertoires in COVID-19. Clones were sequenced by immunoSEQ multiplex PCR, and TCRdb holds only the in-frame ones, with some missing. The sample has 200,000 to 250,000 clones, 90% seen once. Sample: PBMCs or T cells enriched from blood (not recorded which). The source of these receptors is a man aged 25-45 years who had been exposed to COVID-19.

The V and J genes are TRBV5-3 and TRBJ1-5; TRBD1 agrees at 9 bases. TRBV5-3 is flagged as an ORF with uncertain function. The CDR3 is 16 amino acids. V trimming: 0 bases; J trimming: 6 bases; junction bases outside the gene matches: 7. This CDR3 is CARSLVQGQGCQPQHF. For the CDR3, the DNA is TGTGCCAGAAGCTTGGTGCAGGGACAGGGATGTCAGCCCCAGCATTTT.

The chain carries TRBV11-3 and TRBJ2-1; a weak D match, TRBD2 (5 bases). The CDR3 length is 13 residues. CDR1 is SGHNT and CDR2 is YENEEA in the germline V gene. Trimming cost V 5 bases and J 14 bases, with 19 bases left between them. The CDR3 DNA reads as TGTGCCAGCAGCGATCCGGAGGACGTTAGGAAGTTCTTC. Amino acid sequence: CASSDPEDVRKFF.

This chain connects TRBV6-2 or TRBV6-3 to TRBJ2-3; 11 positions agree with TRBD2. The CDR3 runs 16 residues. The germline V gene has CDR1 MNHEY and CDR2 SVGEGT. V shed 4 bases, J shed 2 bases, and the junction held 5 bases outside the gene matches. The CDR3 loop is CASSLAGGPITDTQYF. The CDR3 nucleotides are TGTGCCAGCAGTTTAGCGGGGGGGCCGATCACAGATACGCAGTATTTT.

The CDR3 spells CASSSRTGTSGGTYEQYF. The CDR3 DNA is TGTGCCAGCAGCTCCAGGACCGGGACTAGCGGGGGGACGTACGAGCAGTACTTC. The chain is built from TRBV5-4 and TRBJ2-7, with 15 nucleotides matching TRBD2. In germline, CDR1 is SGHNT, CDR2 YYREEE (reference sequence). The CDR3 covers 18 residues. V lost 3 bases and J lost 4; bases outside the gene matches: 11.

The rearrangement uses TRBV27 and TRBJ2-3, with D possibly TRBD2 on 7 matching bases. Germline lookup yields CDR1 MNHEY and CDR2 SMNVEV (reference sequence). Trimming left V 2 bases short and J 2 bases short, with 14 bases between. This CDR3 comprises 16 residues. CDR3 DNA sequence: TGTGCCAGCAGTTTAATAGGGGGAGGGGACACAGATACGCAGTATTTT. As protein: CASSLIGGGDTDTQYF.

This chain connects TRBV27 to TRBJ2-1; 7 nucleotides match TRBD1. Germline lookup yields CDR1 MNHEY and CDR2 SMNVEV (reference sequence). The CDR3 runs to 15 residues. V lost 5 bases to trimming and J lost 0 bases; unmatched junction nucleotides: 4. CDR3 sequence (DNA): TGTGCCAGCAGTCCCGGACAGGCCTCCTACAATGAGCAGTTCTTC. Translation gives CASSPGQASYNEQFF.

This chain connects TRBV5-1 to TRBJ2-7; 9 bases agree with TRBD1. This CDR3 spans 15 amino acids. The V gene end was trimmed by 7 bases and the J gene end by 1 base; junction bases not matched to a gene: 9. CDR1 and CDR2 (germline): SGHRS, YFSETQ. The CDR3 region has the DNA TGCGCCAGCCGGAGGGGACAGGGAGTTTCCTACGAGCAGTACTTC. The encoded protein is CASRRGQGVSYEQYF. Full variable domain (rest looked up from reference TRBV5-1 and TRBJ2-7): KAGVTQTPRYLIKTRGQQVTLSCSPISGHRSVSWYQQTPGQGLQFLFEYFSETQRNKGNFPGRFSGRQFSNSRSEMNVSTLELGDSALYLCASRRGQGVSYEQYFGPGTRLTVT.

The CDR3 DNA is TGTGCCATCAGGGGGACAGGGTCAAGCACTGAAGCTTTCTTT. Encoded protein: CAIRGTGSSTEAFF. J is TRBJ1-1 and V is TRBV10-3, with 9 positions matching TRBD1. Germline V CDR1 and CDR2: ENHRY, SYGVKD. Trimming removed 6 bases from V and 4 bases from J; junction bases left unmatched: 6. This CDR3 region has 14 residues.

CDR3 nucleotide sequence: TGTGCCAGCAGTGACAGGGATGGCTACACCTTC. Protein: CASSDRDGYTF. V is TRBV2 and J is TRBJ1-2, with D possibly matching TRBD1 (5 bases). Deletions cut 3 bases from V and 6 bases from J, with 5 bases between. The CDR3 is made up of 11 amino acids. The germline V gene encodes CDR1 SNHLY and CDR2 FYNNEI.

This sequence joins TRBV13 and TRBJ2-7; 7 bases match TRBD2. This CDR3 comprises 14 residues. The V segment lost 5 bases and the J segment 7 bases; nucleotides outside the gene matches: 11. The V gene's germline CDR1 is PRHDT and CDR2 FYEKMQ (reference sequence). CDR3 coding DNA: TGTGCCAGCAGCCCGCCGGGGGGAGCTAAAGAGCAGTACTTC. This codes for CASSPPGGAKEQYF. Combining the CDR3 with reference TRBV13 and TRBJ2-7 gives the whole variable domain AAGVIQSPRHLIKEKRETATLKCYPIPRHDTVYWYQQGPGQDPQFLISFYEKMQSDKGSIPDRFSAQQFSDYHSELNMSSLELGDSALYFCASSPPGGAKEQYFGPGTRLTVT.

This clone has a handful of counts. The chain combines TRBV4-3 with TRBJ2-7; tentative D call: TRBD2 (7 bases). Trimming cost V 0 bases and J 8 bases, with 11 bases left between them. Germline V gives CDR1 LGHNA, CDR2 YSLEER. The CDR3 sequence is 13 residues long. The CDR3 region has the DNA TGCGCCAGCAGCCAAGATAGGGGGGGGCAGCAGTACTTC. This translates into CASSQDRGGQQYF.

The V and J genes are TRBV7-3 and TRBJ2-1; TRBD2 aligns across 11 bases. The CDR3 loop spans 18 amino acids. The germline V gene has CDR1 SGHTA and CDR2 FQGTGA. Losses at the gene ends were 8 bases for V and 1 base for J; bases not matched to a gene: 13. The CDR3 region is CASYTPASGGKSYNEQFF. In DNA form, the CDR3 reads TGTGCCAGCTACACCCCGGCTAGCGGGGGGAAATCCTACAATGAGCAGTTCTTC.

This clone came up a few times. The chain's CDR3 is CASSRLLEVEKLFF. CDR3 in DNA: TGTGCCAGCAGCCGCCTGCTAGAAGTAGAAAAACTGTTTTTT. The genes are TRBV14 and TRBJ1-4, with D unclear. This CDR3 is built from 14 residues. The V end was cut by 4 bases, the J end by 8 bases, with 14 bases between. Germline V gene lookup returns CDR1 SGHDN and CDR2 FVKESK.

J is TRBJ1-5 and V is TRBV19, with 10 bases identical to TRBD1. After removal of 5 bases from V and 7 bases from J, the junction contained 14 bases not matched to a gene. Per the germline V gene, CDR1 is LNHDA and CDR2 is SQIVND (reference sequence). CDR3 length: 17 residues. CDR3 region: CASSGRFRDRGRQPQHF. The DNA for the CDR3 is TGTGCCAGTAGTGGCCGTTTCCGGGACAGGGGAAGGCAGCCCCAGCATTTT.

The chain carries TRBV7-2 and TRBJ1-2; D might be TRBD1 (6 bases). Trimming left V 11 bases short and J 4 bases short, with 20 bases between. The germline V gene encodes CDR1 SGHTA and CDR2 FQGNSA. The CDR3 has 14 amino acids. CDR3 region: CARQNILQGYGYTF. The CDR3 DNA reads TGTGCCCGACAAAACATTCTACAGGGCTATGGCTACACCTTC.